Listed below are T cell receptor beta chains from one sample, sequenced in a study of T-cell memory formation after mild COVID-19. TCRdb redid the calling of the 5' RACE reads with MiXCR, one entry per CDR3 protein. Of around 220,000 distinct CDR3 sequences in the sample, roughly 15% were seen once. The sample consisted of PBMCs or a T cell subset sorted from them (not recorded which). Every receptor here comes from a man aged 18 to 30 who had mild COVID-19 (a few samples of this study predate the infection). Cell type and time point are not known. CDR3s include the opening cysteine and the closing phenylalanine or tryptophan. A D gene is named only where the DNA matches it firmly. Clone size is stated in some rows and not others, as once, few, many or a class when expanded.

d_gene,v_gene,j_gene,abundance,CDR3nt,CDR3aa
TRBD1,TRBV6-1,TRBJ2-3,few,TGTGCCAGCAGCAGGACAGGGCCAGATACGCAGTATTTT,CASSRTGPDTQYF
NA,TRBV19,TRBJ2-3,NA,TGTGCCAGTAGTAACAGACGGGCAGATACGCAGTATTTT,CASSNRRADTQYF
NA,TRBV19,TRBJ2-2,few,TGTGCCAGTAACGGGGTGAACCTGAACACCGGGGAGCTGTTTTTT,CASNGVNLNTGELFF
TRBD2,TRBV12-3/TRBV12-4,TRBJ2-2,NA,TGTGCCAGCAGTTTCGTAGGGAGGGGCACCGGGGAGCTGTTTTTT,CASSFVGRGTGELFF
NA,TRBV10-2,TRBJ1-2,few,TGCGCCAGCAGTGAGCCGAGGGACTGGTATGGCTACACCTTC,CASSEPRDWYGYTF
NA,TRBV7-9,TRBJ2-7,many,TGTGCCAGCAGCTTAGATTATAGGGAGCAGTACTTC,CASSLDYREQYF
TRBD1,TRBV20-1,TRBJ1-2,NA,TGCAGTGCGAGGCGTGGGACAGGGGGCTACACCTTC,CSARRGTGGYTF
TRBD1,TRBV6-5,TRBJ2-7,NA,TGTGCCAGCAGCTGGGGACAGGGGTTCGGGGAGCAGTACTTC,CASSWGQGFGEQYF
NA,TRBV9,TRBJ1-2,once,TGTGCCAGCAGCGTAGGGGGCAGAAACTATGGCTACACCTTC,CASSVGGRNYGYTF
NA,TRBV7-9,TRBJ2-1,NA,TGTGCCAGCAGCTCCCCTCCCTCGGACGGGGACAATGAGCAGTTCTTC,CASSSPPSDGDNEQFF
NA,TRBV5-1,TRBJ1-5,NA,TGCGCCAGCAGCGTAGACAGCAATCAGCCCCAGCATTTT,CASSVDSNQPQHF
NA,TRBV20-1,TRBJ1-6,NA,TGCAGTGCTACCTCCGCGGGGGGAGATAATTCACCCCTCCACTTT,CSATSAGGDNSPLHF
NA,TRBV6-2/TRBV6-3,TRBJ1-2,many,TGTGCCAGCAGTGCTCTTGCCTATGGCTACACCTTC,CASSALAYGYTF
NA,TRBV12-3/TRBV12-4,TRBJ1-3,NA,TGTGCCAGCAGCCGACTCGGAAGGTTCTCTGGAAACACCATATATTTT,CASSRLGRFSGNTIYF
NA,TRBV2,TRBJ2-1,few,TGTGCCAGCAGTGTCCTAAAAGTGTATGAGCAGTTCTTC,CASSVLKVYEQFF
NA,TRBV20-1,TRBJ2-5,few,TGCAGTGCTAGCTCGGGGGACCAAGAGACCCAGTACTTC,CSASSGDQETQYF
TRBD1,TRBV12-3/TRBV12-4,TRBJ2-1,once,TGTGCCAGCACCGATGGCGGGACAGGTCGTCGAAATGAGCAGTTCTTC,CASTDGGTGRRNEQFF
NA,TRBV5-1,TRBJ1-5,NA,TGCGCCAGCAGCTTGCGGGGAGTCCAGCCCCAGCATTTT,CASSLRGVQPQHF
NA,TRBV5-6,TRBJ1-2,NA,TGTGCCAGCAGCCGGAGCGTGGACACGTCTAACTATGGCTACACCTTC,CASSRSVDTSNYGYTF
TRBD1,TRBV29-1,TRBJ2-4,NA,TGCAGCGTTGAAACAGGGGGCGCGACCAAAAACATTCAGTACTTC,CSVETGGATKNIQYF
TRBD1,TRBV7-3,TRBJ2-3,NA,TGTGCCAGCAGCTCAAAGACAGGGGGCCTCACAGATACGCAGTATTTT,CASSSKTGGLTDTQYF
TRBD1,TRBV5-1,TRBJ1-1,few,TGCGCCAGCAGCGTACAGGGGGGTGACACTGAAGCTTTCTTT,CASSVQGGDTEAFF
NA,TRBV6-5,TRBJ1-2,NA,TGTGCCAGCAGTATTAACAGGGAGGGGTTTGGCTACACCTTC,CASSINREGFGYTF
NA,TRBV7-2,TRBJ1-5,few,TGTGCCAGTAGCTGGACCCGGGGAGAGCCCCAGCATTTT,CASSWTRGEPQHF
NA,TRBV6-5,TRBJ1-1,few,TGTGCCAGCAGTTACTCGGGGGGCCTCATGAACACTGAAGCTTTCTTT,CASSYSGGLMNTEAFF
NA,TRBV5-1,TRBJ1-1,few,TGCGCCAGCAGCTTTTCATACATTTCGAACACTGAAGCTTTCTTT,CASSFSYISNTEAFF
TRBD1,TRBV9,TRBJ2-2,NA,TGTGCCAGCAGCGTCGGAGACAGGGGGCAGGTCACCGGGGAGCTGTTTTTT,CASSVGDRGQVTGELFF
NA,TRBV6-2/TRBV6-3,TRBJ1-2,NA,TGTGCCAGCAGTTTTGAGGGTTATGGCTACACCTTC,CASSFEGYGYTF
NA,TRBV6-2/TRBV6-3,TRBJ1-5,NA,TGTGCCAGCAGTTACTCGAATGGCAGGGCAGCGCATTTT,CASSYSNGRAAHF